What follows are 3 T cell receptor beta chains derived from one specimen sequenced in a study of a mutant IDH1 vaccine in newly diagnosed glioma. Their cognate antigens are unknown. The time point is: week 47, end of study. The investigators gave 300 ug of mutant IDH1 20-mer peptide in each vaccine dose, together with topical imiquimod. Sequencing used immunoSEQ multiplex PCR; TCRdb keeps in-frame clones, though not all of them. The table shows fewer than 55,000 clones, with about 65% occurring only once. Source: peripheral blood mononuclear cells (PBMCs), taken from a glioma patient whose treatment included an IDH1 peptide vaccine. The receptors were sampled from a middle-aged man with glioma. Some clones in this sample may be carry-over from other donors' samples.

The chain employs TRBV9 and TRBJ2-1; possible D gene TRBD2, 6 bases. This CDR3 is built from 17 residues. CDR1 SGDLS and CDR2 YYNGEE come from the germline V gene. V lost 2 bases and J lost 7, with 22 bases in between. As DNA, the CDR3 is TGTGCCAGCAGCGTCCGGGGGAGCGTCCTTGCGGGTAATGAGCAGTTCTTC. Residues: CASSVRGSVLAGNEQFF.

The V gene is TRBV6-5, the J gene TRBJ1-3, with TRBD1 as a possible D gene (5 bases). This CDR3 has 15 residues. V lost 5 bases, J lost 4 bases, and 15 bases lay in between. The germline V gene has CDR1 MNHEY and CDR2 SVGAGI. CDR3 loop: CASSPSLWDGNTIYF. For the CDR3, the DNA is TGTGCCAGCAGTCCAAGTTTATGGGACGGAAACACCATATATTTT.

The gene calls are TRBV10-3 and TRBJ1-4; D ambiguous. V was cut by 2 bases and J by 5 bases, with 6 bases left in between. CDR1 and CDR2 (germline): ENHRY, SYGVKD. This CDR3 is 13 amino acids long. The CDR3 region has the DNA TGTGCCATCAGTGAGCGGGGAAATGAAAAACTGTTTTTT. Translated: CAISERGNEKLFF.